The 26 T cell receptor beta chains below come from one sample, sequenced in a study of molecular identifiers for immune sequencing clone quantification (dated by TCRdb to between 2018 and 2020). The protocol used for the library was PCR. Reads for this sample came from an Illumina HiSeq 4000. TCRdb reprocessing: public reads trimmed at Q25 with fastp, clones called with MiXCR, in-frame beta chains kept. Rows matching on CDR3 protein sequence are summarized as one entry with the most common DNA and genes. The sample table holds about half a million distinct CDR3 sequences, of which about 21% were seen once. The top ten clonotypes cover approximately 0.84% of the sample. Material: naive CD8+ T cells from blood, with Jurkat cell RNA spiked in. In the paper's terms, the cell subset or site label means: FACS-sorted CD8+CD4-CCR7+CD45RA+ naive T cells. All receptors come from a human donor in good health. Some libraries in this study had Jurkat cell RNA spiked in.

This clonotype has only a few counts. V usage is TRBV6-2 or TRBV6-3 and J usage is TRBJ1-5; 8 nucleotides agree with TRBD1. This CDR3 spans 20 amino acids. V shed 0 bases and J 0 bases; nucleotides not matched to a gene: 13. Germline-derived CDR1 and CDR2 are MNHEY and SVGEGT. The CDR3 protein is CASSYSIFRTGRYSNQPQHF. The CDR3 DNA reads TGTGCCAGCAGTTACTCGATTTTCCGGACAGGGAGATATAGCAATCAGCCCCAGCATTTT.

This clonotype was seen at least ten times. J is TRBJ1-1 and V is TRBV4-3, with 8 nucleotides matching TRBD1. J gave up 7 bases and V 1 base, and 11 bases lay outside the gene matches. The CDR3 has 16 residues. CDR1 is LGHNA and CDR2 is YSLEER in the germline V gene. The CDR3 region has the DNA TGCGCCAGCAGCCAAGTTATTAGCTCCAGGGGGCATGAAGCTTTCTTT. Its translation is CASSQVISSRGHEAFF.

As to this clonotype: A much larger clone is a single base away; this may be a read error. The conserved phenylalanine or tryptophan normally closing the CDR3 is absent here, so this likely arose from a read error. V is TRBV6-1 and J is TRBJ2-3; 11 bases match TRBD2. V trimming: 8 bases; J trimming: 3 bases; junction bases outside the gene matches: 10. The germline CDR1 and CDR2 sequences are MNHNS and SASEGT. There are 16 residues in the CDR3. CDR3 loop: CASSPRLAGGTDTQYL. DNA for the CDR3: TGTGCCAGCTCCCCTCGTCTAGCGGGAGGTACAGATACGCAGTATCTT.

This clonotype was recorded many times. This chain uses TRBV5-1 with TRBJ1-1; the match to TRBD1 covers 7 bases. The germline V gene has CDR1 SGHRS and CDR2 YFSETQ. V gave up 3 bases and J gave up 4 bases; unmatched junction bases: 9. CDR3 length: 15 residues. The CDR3 region has the DNA TGCGCCAGCAGCTACTACAGGGGAGAGAGCACTGAAGCTTTCTTT. Protein product: CASSYYRGESTEAFF.

This clonotype was seen more than once but under ten times. J is TRBJ2-3 and V is TRBV12-3 or TRBV12-4; the D is unclear. The CDR3 covers 12 residues. Trimming pared 7 bases from V and 5 bases from J, leaving 10 bases between. Written as DNA, the CDR3 is TGTGCCAGCAACGTAAATGGAGATACGCAGTATTTT. Protein sequence: CASNVNGDTQYF.

As for this clonotype: A much bigger clone sits one base away, suggesting this may be a read error. V and J are TRBV5-1 and TRBJ1-1, with D unresolved. Germline V gene lookup returns CDR1 SGHRS and CDR2 YFSETQ. This CDR3 is 12 amino acids long. CDR3 DNA: TGCGTCAGCAGCAACGGGAACACTGAAGCTTTCTTT. Amino acids: CVSSNGNTEAFF.

Turning to this clonotype: This could be a read error, since a much larger clone is one nucleotide away. DNA of the CDR3: TGCAGCGCGGCAGTAGGGGGGGCGGAGCAGTTCTTC. It is translated as CSAAVGGAEQFF. The chain employs TRBV29-1 and TRBJ2-1; the D gene is possibly TRBD2 (7 bases). V lost 7 bases, J lost 10 bases, and 17 bases lay in between. CDR1 is SQVTM and CDR2 is ANQGSEA in the germline V gene. The CDR3 covers 12 residues.

As to this clonotype: One base away lies a much larger clone, so this may be a sequencing read error. The chain is built from TRBV7-9 and TRBJ2-1, with D perhaps matching TRBD1 (6 bases). Germline CDR1 and CDR2: SEHNR and FQNEAQ (reference sequence). This CDR3 has 12 amino acids. V gave up 6 bases and J gave up 8 bases, with 11 bases separating them. Here the CDR3 reads CASRSTGYEQFF. For the CDR3, the DNA is TGTGCCAGCAGGTCAACAGGGTATGAGCAGTTCTTC.

The table lists this clonotype with many counts. The J gene is TRBJ2-5, the V gene TRBV7-9; 11 bases align to TRBD2. CDR1 is SEHNR and CDR2 is FQNEAQ in the germline V gene (reference sequence). V trimming: 5 bases; J trimming: 1 base; junction bases outside the gene matches: 6. The CDR3 runs to 16 residues. CDR3 region: CASSPTSGGLQETQYF. CDR3 coding DNA: TGTGCCAGCAGCCCTACTAGCGGGGGCCTCCAAGAGACCCAGTACTTC.

This clonotype occurred many times. V is TRBV4-3 and J is TRBJ1-4, with D unresolved. Germline V gene data show CDR1 as LGHNA and CDR2 as YSLEER. Trimming removed 1 base from V and 8 bases from J, with 14 bases in between. CDR3 length: 15 amino acids. CDR3 bases: TGCGCCAGCAGCCAAGTGGGGTTCGTCGAAGAAAAACTGTTTTTT. Translating gives CASSQVGFVEEKLFF.

This clonotype showed up just a few times. The V and J genes are TRBV6-2 or TRBV6-3 and TRBJ2-2; TRBD1 aligns across 9 bases. V was pared by 2 bases and J by 2 bases, with 9 bases of the junction left unmatched. The V gene's germline CDR1 is MNHEY and CDR2 SVGEGT. The CDR3 has 18 residues. The CDR3 DNA is TGTGCCAGCAGTTACCACCTTGGACAGGGGAGAAACACCGGGGAGCTGTTTTTT. Translated: CASSYHLGQGRNTGELFF.

The chain employs TRBV7-9 and TRBJ2-5, with 7 bases fitting TRBD1. V dropped 7 bases and J dropped 7; count of bases not matched to a gene: 12. This CDR3 region has 14 residues. Germline V gives CDR1 SEHNR, CDR2 FQNEAQ (reference sequence). The CDR3 DNA follows: TGTGCCAGCACCCCGCCGACAGGGCCGGGGACCCAGTACTTC. Its translation is CASTPPTGPGTQYF.

This clonotype occurred many times. V gene TRBV12-3 or TRBV12-4 combines with J gene TRBJ2-5; no definite D call. The CDR3 covers 17 residues. Trimming took off 5 bases at V and 0 bases at J, with 19 bases between the two ends. For the CDR3, the DNA is TGTGCCAGCAGTACCCCCGGACCCCTCGTGTACCAAGAGACCCAGTACTTC. Translation gives CASSTPGPLVYQETQYF.

This clonotype was observed a handful of times. The V call is TRBV20-1, the J call TRBJ2-3, with 7 bases fitting TRBD2. This CDR3 is built from 17 residues. The V and J ends lost 2 bases and 2 bases, in that order; junction bases with no gene match: 13. From germline, CDR1 is DFQATT and CDR2 SNEGSKA (reference sequence). CDR3 sequence reads: CSARPNVLSGDTDTQYF. The CDR3 DNA sequence: TGCAGTGCTAGACCCAACGTTTTAAGCGGGGACACAGATACGCAGTATTTT.

This clonotype was picked up many times. The V and J genes are TRBV10-3 and TRBJ2-7; D could derive from TRBD1 or TRBD2 (5 bases each). CDR1 and CDR2 from the germline V gene are ENHRY and SYGVKD. Trimming removed 5 bases at V and 0 bases at J, with 11 bases between. The CDR3 totals 14 residues. This CDR3 reads CAISTRDRSYEQYF. DNA for the CDR3: TGTGCCATCAGTACTCGGGACCGCTCCTACGAGCAGTACTTC.

The chain combines TRBV27 with TRBJ2-3; D is possibly TRBD1 or TRBD2 (7 bases each). The CDR3 length is 16 residues. Trimming cost V 7 bases and J 2 bases, with 19 bases left between them. Germline V CDR1 and CDR2: MNHEY, SMNVEV (reference sequence). The CDR3 spells CASTGRSGGVTDTQYF. CDR3 in DNA: TGTGCCAGCACCGGCCGTTCAGGGGGGGTCACAGATACGCAGTATTTT.

This sequence joins TRBV29-1 and TRBJ2-7; 7 bases are a match to TRBD1. This CDR3 comprises 11 residues. The trim removed 4 bases at V and 6 bases at J, leaving 3 bases unmatched. Germline loops: CDR1 SQVTM, CDR2 ANQGSEA. The chain's CDR3 is CSVVQGTEQYF. CDR3 nucleotides: TGCAGCGTTGTACAGGGGACCGAGCAGTACTTC.

Ten or more counts support this clonotype. The chain combines TRBV5-5 with TRBJ2-1; 8 bases align to TRBD1. The CDR3 runs 14 residues. V shed 0 bases and J 4 bases; nucleotides not matched to a gene: 0. Germline V lookup: CDR1 SGHKS, CDR2 YYEKEE (reference sequence). The CDR3 is CASSLGQGYNEQFF. Here the CDR3 DNA reads TGTGCCAGCAGCTTGGGACAGGGGTACAATGAGCAGTTCTTC.

As to this clonotype: This may stem from a read error, because a much larger clone lies one nucleotide away. The rearrangement links TRBV4-1 to TRBJ1-1; possible D gene TRBD1, 5 bases. V was trimmed by 0 bases and J by 1 base, leaving 9 bases between them. This CDR3 comprises 15 residues. Germline V lookup: CDR1 MGHRA, CDR2 YSYEKL. CDR3 amino acids: CASSQENRTNTEAFF. In nucleotides, the CDR3 is TGCGCCAGCAGCCAAGAAAACAGGACGAACACTGAAGCTTTCTTT.

This clonotype appeared a few times. V usage is TRBV5-1 and J usage is TRBJ2-3; D gene unclear. The CDR3 runs to 14 residues. Deletions cut 0 bases from V and 2 bases from J, with 7 bases between. Looked up from germline, CDR1 is SGHRS and CDR2 is YFSETQ. This chain's CDR3 is CASSLDPYTDTQYF. DNA of the CDR3: TGCGCCAGCAGCTTGGACCCCTACACAGATACGCAGTATTTT.

This clonotype appeared a few times. This may come from a read error, since a much larger clone is one base off. This chain connects TRBV10-3 to TRBJ2-7; D gene ambiguous. CDR3 length: 10 residues. CDR1 is ENHRY and CDR2 is SYGVKD in the germline V gene. The CDR3 DNA is TGTGCCATCGGTGCTTTCGAGCGGTACTTC. Its translation is CAIGAFERYF.

The V call is TRBV7-9, the J call TRBJ1-6; TRBD1 agrees at 7 bases. The CDR3 spans 15 residues. In germline, CDR1 is SEHNR, CDR2 FQNEAQ (reference sequence). The V segment lost 3 bases and the J segment 5 bases; nucleotides outside the gene matches: 4. CDR3: CASSFGQGDNSPLHF. CDR3 coding DNA: TGTGCCAGCAGCTTTGGGCAGGGGGATAATTCACCCCTCCACTTT.

In this sample, this clonotype turned up many times. The V call is TRBV12-3 or TRBV12-4, the J call TRBJ2-5, with a possible D match to TRBD1 (6 bases). CDR3 length: 15 amino acids. V was cut by 2 bases and J by 3 bases, with 13 bases left in between. The CDR3 loop is CASSLWQGIEETQYF. The CDR3 DNA reads TGTGCCAGCAGTTTATGGCAGGGGATAGAAGAGACCCAGTACTTC.

This clonotype was counted ten times or more. V is TRBV7-9 and J is TRBJ2-5; 7 bases are a match to TRBD1. The CDR3 has 15 amino acids. V was pared by 4 bases and J by 2 bases, with 7 bases of the junction left unmatched. Germline V gene lookup returns CDR1 SEHNR and CDR2 FQNEAQ (reference sequence). The CDR3 region has the DNA TGTGCCAGCAGCTCCCCGGGACAGTTTCAAGAGACCCAGTACTTC. It translates to CASSSPGQFQETQYF.

This clonotype showed up many times. The chain carries TRBV30 and TRBJ2-1; no definite D call. The length of the CDR3 is 13 residues. Trimming removed 4 bases from V and 3 bases from J, with 10 bases in between. Germline CDR1 reads GTSNPN; CDR2 reads SVGIG (reference sequence). The CDR3 bases are TGTGCCTGGAACAGTCCGATCTACAATGAGCAGTTCTTC. Residues: CAWNSPIYNEQFF.

For this clonotype: This could be a read error, since a much larger clone is one nucleotide away. This sequence joins TRBV7-9 and TRBJ1-5; 7 nucleotides match TRBD1. Germline loops: CDR1 SEHNR, CDR2 FQNEAQ (reference sequence). There are 12 residues in the CDR3. The CDR3 reads CASNRGNRPQHF. Written as DNA, the CDR3 is TGTGCCAGCAACAGGGGAAATCGGCCCCAGCATTTT. Full variable domain (rest looked up from reference TRBV7-9 and TRBJ1-5): DTGVSQNPRHKITKRGQNVTFRCDPISEHNRLYWYRQTLGQGPEFLTYFQNEAQLEKSRLLSDRFSAERPKGSFSTLEIQRTEQGDSAMYLCASNRGNRPQHFGDGTRLSIL.